The clone carrying this TCR beta chain was found a few times. Its antigen is unknown. V was pared by 2 bases and J by 4 bases, with 11 bases between. CDR1 SEHNR and CDR2 FQNEAQ come from the germline V gene (reference sequence). The length of the CDR3 is 14 residues. This sample was taken from a study of beta chain features in type 1 diabetes. The study's findings and limits: Whatever favoring of shorter templates PCR might show would apply equally to patients and controls. The study found moderately but significantly shorter TCRB CDR3s in all four CD4+ subsets of Type 1 diabetes patients. Comparison showed that naive, central memory and Treg TCRB repertoires appeared more similar among patients than among healthy donors. cDNA-based reads could over-represent cells with high TCR expression.

Investigators reverse transcribed all isolated RNA, so they sequenced expressed TCRB transcripts. Clones were sequenced by immunoSEQ multiplex PCR, and TCRdb holds only the in-frame ones, with some missing. The sample shows 65,000 to 85,000 clones, approximately 47% of them seen only once. The gene calls are TRBV7-9 and TRBJ1-1; possibly TRBD1 for D (5 bases). Sequences were obtained from central memory CD4+ T cells from blood. This receptor was obtained from a man younger than 45 with type 1 diabetes. CDR3 sequence reads: CASSLSGKGTEAFF. For the CDR3, the DNA is TGTGCCAGCAGCTTATCAGGGAAGGGCACTGAAGCTTTCTTT.